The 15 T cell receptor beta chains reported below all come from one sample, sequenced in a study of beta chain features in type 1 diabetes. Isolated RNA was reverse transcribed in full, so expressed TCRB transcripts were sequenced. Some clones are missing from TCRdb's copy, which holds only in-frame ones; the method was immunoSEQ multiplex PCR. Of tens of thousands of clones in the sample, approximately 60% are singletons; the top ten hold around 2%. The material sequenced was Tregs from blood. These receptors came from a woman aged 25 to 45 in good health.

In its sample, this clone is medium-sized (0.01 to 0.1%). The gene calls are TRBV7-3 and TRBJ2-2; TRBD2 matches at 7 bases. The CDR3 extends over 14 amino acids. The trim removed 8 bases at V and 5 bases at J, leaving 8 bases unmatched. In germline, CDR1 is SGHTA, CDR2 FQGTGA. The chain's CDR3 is CASRYAGDTGELFF. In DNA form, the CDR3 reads TGTGCCAGCCGCTATGCGGGAGATACCGGGGAGCTGTTTTTT.

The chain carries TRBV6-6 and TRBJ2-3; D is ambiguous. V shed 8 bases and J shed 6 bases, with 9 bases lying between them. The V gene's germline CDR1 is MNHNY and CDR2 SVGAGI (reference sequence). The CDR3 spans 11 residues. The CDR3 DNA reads TGTGCCAGCGCGTACGGTGATACGCAGTATTTT. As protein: CASAYGDTQYF.

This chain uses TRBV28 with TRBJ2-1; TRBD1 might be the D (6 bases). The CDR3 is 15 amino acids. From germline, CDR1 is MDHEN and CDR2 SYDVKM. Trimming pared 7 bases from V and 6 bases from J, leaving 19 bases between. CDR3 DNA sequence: TGTGCCAGCATTAAAACTATACAGGGTACCAATGAGCAGTTCTTC. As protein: CASIKTIQGTNEQFF. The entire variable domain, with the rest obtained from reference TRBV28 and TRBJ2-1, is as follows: DVKVTQSSRYLVKRTGEKVFLECVQDMDHENMFWYRQDPGLGLRLIYFSYDVKMKEKGDIPEGYSVSREKKERFSLILESASTNQTSMYLCASIKTIQGTNEQFFGPGTRLTVL.

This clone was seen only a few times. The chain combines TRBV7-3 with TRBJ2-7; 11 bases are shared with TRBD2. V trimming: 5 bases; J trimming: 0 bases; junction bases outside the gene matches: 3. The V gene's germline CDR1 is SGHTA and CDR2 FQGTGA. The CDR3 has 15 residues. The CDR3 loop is CASSLAGGFSYEQYF. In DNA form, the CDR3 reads TGTGCCAGCAGCCTAGCGGGAGGCTTCTCCTACGAGCAGTACTTC.

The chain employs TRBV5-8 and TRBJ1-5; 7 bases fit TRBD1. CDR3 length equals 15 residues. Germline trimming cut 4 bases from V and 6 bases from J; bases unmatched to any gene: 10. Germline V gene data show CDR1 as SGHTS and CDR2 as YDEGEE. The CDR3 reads CASSTGQVGSQPQHF. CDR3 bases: TGTGCCAGCAGCACTGGACAGGTTGGTAGTCAGCCCCAGCATTTT.

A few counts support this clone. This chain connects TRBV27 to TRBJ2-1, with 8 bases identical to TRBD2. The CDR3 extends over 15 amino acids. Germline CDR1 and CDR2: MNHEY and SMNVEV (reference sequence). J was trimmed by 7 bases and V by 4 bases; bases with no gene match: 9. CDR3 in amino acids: CASSSPPGLVNEQFF. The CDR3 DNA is TGTGCCAGCAGTTCCCCCCCGGGACTAGTTAATGAGCAGTTCTTC.

The CDR3 DNA reads as TGTGCCAGCAGGCGTTCGGGGGATGAGCAGTTCTTC. This sequence encodes CASRRSGDEQFF. The chain is built from TRBV7-2 and TRBJ2-1, with D tentatively TRBD2 (6 bases). There are 12 residues in the CDR3. Germline values: CDR1 SGHTA, CDR2 FQGNSA. Trimming cost V 6 bases and J 8 bases, with 11 bases left between them.

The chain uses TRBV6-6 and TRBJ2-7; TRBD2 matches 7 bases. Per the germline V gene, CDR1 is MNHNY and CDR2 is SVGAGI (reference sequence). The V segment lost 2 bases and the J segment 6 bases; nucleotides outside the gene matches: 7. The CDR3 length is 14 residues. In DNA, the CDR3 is TGTGCCAGCAGTTACCTCCAAAGCGGGACCGAGCAGTACTTC. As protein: CASSYLQSGTEQYF.

For the CDR3, the DNA is TGCAGTGGTCTAGCGGGAGATGAGCAGTTCTTC. The encoded protein is CSGLAGDEQFF. The gene calls are TRBV20-1 and TRBJ2-1; TRBD2 agrees at 10 bases. The CDR3 is made up of 11 amino acids. With V trimmed by 7 bases and J by 8 bases, 2 bases remained unmatched. The V gene's germline CDR1 is DFQATT and CDR2 SNEGSKA (reference sequence).

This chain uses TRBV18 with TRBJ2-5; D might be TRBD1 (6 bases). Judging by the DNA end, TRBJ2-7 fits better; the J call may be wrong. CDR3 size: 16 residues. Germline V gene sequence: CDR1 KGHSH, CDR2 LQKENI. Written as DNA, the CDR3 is TGTGCCAGCTCTCGCAGGGGACCCACATCGAACTACGAGCAGTACTTC. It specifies CASSRRGPTSNYEQYF.

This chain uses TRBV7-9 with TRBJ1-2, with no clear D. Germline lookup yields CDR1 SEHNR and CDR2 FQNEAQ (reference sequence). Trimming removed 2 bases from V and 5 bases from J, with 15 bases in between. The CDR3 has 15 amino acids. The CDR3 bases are TGTGCCAGCAGCTTACCGCGGGTGGACGGATATGGCTACACCTTC. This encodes CASSLPRVDGYGYTF.

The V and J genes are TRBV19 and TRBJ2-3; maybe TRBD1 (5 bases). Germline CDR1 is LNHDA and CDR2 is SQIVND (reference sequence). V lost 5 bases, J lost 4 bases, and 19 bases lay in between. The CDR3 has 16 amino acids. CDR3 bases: TGTGCCAGTAGTCGACCAGGGTATCCGGTATCAGATACGCAGTATTTT. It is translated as CASSRPGYPVSDTQYF.

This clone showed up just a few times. The CDR3 DNA sequence: TGTGCCAGCAGTCGAGACAGGTCAGGGAACTATGGCTACACCTTC. Encoded protein: CASSRDRSGNYGYTF. The genes are TRBV27 and TRBJ1-2, with D perhaps matching TRBD1 (6 bases). V lost 5 bases, J lost 2 bases, and 15 bases lay in between. CDR1 is MNHEY, CDR2 SMNVEV, per germline (reference sequence). This CDR3 region has 15 residues.

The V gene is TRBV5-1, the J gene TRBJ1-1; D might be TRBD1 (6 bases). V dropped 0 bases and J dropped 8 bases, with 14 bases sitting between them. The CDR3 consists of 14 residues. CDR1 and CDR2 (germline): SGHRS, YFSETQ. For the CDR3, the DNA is TGCGCCAGCAGCTTGGATAGCAGGGGAGCCGAAGCTTTCTTT. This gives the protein CASSLDSRGAEAFF.

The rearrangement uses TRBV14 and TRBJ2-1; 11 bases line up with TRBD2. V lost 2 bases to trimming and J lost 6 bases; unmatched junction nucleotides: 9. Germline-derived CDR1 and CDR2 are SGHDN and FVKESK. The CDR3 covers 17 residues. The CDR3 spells CASSQRELSGRVNEQFF. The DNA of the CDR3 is TGTGCCAGCAGCCAACGTGAACTTAGCGGGAGGGTCAATGAGCAGTTCTTC.